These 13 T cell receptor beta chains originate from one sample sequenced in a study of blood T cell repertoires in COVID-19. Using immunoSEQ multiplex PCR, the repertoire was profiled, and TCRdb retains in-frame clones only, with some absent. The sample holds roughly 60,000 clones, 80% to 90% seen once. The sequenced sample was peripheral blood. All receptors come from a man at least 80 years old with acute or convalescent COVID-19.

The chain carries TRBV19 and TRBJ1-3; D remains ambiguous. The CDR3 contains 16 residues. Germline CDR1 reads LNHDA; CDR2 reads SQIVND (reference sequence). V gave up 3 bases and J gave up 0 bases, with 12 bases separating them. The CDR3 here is CASSIYLGSSGNTIYF. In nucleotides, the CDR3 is TGTGCCAGTAGTATCTATCTGGGGAGCTCTGGAAACACCATATATTTT.

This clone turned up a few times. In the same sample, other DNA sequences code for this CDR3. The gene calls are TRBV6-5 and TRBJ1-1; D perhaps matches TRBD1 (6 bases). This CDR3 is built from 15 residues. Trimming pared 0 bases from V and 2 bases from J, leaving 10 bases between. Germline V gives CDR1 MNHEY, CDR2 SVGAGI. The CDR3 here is CASSYSSRGNTEAFF. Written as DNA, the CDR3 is TGTGCCAGCAGTTACTCGAGCAGGGGAAACACTGAAGCTTTCTTT.

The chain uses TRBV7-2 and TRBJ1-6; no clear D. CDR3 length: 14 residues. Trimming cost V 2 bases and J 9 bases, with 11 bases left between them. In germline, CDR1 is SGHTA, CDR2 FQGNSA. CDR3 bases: TGTGCCAGCAGCTTATCTGGGAGTGGTTCACCCCTCCACTTT. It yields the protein CASSLSGSGSPLHF.

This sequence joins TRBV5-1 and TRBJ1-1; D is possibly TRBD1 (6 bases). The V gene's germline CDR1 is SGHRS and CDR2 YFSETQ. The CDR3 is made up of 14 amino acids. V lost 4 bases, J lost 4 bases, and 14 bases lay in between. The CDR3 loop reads CASSPLGGTTEAFF. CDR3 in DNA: TGCGCCAGCAGCCCCCTAGGGGGTACCACTGAAGCTTTCTTT.

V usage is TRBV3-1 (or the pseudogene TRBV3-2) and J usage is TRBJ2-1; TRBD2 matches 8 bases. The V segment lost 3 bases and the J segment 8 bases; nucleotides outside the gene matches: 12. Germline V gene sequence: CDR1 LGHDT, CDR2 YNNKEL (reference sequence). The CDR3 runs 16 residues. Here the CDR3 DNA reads TGTGCCAGCAGCCAGTCTAGCGGGTCCGGCAGGGATGAGCAGTTCTTC. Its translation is CASSQSSGSGRDEQFF.

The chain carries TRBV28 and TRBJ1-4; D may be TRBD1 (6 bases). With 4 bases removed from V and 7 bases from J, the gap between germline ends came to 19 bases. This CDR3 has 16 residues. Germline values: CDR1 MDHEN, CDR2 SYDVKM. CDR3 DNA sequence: TGTGCCAGCAGTTCAAGATACAGGGACGTAAGTGAAAAACTGTTTTTT. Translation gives CASSSRYRDVSEKLFF.

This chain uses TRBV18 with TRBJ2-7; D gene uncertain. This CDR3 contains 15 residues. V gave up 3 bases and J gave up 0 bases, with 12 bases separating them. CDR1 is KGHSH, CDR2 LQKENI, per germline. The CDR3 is CASSPRTVSSYEQYF. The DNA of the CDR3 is TGTGCCAGCTCACCTCGAACAGTAAGCTCCTACGAGCAGTACTTC.

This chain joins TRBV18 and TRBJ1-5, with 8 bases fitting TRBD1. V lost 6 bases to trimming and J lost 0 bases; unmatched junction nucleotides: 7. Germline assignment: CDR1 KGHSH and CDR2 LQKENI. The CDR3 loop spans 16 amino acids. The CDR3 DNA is TGTGCCAGCTCCGGACAGGGATTAAATAGCAATCAGCCCCAGCATTTT. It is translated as CASSGQGLNSNQPQHF.

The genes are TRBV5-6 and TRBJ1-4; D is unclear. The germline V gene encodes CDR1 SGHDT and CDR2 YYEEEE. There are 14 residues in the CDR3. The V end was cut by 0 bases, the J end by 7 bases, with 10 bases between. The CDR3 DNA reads TGTGCCAGCAGCTTGGGGGCAGTCCCTGAAAAACTGTTTTTT. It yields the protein CASSLGAVPEKLFF.

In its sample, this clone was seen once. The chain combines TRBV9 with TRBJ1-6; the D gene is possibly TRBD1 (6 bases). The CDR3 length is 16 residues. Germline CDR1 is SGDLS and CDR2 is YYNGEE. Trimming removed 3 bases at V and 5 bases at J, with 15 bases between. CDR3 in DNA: TGTGCCAGCAGCGAGGGACAAGGGGCGAATAATTCACCCCTCCACTTT. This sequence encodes CASSEGQGANNSPLHF.

DNA for the CDR3: TGTGCCAGCAGTTTAATCCCACAGGGGATGAACACTGAAGCTTTCTTT. Protein product: CASSLIPQGMNTEAFF. The chain employs TRBV27 and TRBJ1-1; 7 nucleotides match TRBD1. Germline CDR1 and CDR2: MNHEY and SMNVEV (reference sequence). The CDR3 spans 16 residues. The V and J ends lost 2 bases and 0 bases, in that order; junction bases with no gene match: 6.

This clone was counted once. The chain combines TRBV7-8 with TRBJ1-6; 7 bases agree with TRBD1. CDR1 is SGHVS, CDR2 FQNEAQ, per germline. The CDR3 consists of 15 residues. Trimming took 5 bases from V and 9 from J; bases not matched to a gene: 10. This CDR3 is CASSPNQGVGSPLHF. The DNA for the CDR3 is TGTGCCAGCAGCCCCAACCAGGGGGTTGGTTCACCCCTCCACTTT.

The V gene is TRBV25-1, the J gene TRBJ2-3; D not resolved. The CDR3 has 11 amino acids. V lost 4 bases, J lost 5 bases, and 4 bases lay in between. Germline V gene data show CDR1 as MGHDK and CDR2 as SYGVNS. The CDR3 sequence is CASSAIDTQYF. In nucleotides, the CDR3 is TGTGCCAGCAGTGCAATAGATACGCAGTATTTT.